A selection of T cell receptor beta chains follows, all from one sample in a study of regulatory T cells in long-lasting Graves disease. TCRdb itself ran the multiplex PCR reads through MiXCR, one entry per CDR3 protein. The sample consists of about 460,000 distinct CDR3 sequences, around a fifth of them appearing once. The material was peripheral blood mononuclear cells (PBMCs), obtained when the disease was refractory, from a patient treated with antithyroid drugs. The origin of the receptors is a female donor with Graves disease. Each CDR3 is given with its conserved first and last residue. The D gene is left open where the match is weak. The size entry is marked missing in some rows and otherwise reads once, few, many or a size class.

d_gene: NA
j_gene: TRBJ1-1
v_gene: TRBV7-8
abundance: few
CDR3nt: TGTGCCAGCAGCTTAGGAATTTCCACCCTGGAAGCTTTCTTT
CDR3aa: CASSLGISTLEAFF

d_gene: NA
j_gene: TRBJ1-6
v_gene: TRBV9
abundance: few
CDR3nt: TGTGCCAGCAGCGAGATGGGGGATAATTCACCCCTCCACTTT
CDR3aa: CASSEMGDNSPLHF

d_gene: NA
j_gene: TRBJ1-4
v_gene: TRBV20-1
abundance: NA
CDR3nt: TGCAGTGCTAGCAGGGCTGTTAATGAAAAACTGTTTTTT
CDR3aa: CSASRAVNEKLFF

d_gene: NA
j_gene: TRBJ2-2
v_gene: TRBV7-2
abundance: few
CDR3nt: TGTGCCAGCAGCTTACAGGGAGACGGGGAGCTGTTTTTT
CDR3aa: CASSLQGDGELFF

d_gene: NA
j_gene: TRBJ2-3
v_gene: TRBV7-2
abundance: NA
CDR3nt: TGTGCCAGCAGCCCAGGACACAGCACAGATACGCAGTATTTT
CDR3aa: CASSPGHSTDTQYF

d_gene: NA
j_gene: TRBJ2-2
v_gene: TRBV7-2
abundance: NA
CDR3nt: TGTGCCAGCAGCCAAGAGGTCACTCCGAACACCGGGGAGCTGTTTTTT
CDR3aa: CASSQEVTPNTGELFF

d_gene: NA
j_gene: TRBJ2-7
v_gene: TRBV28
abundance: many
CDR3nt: TGTGCCAGCAGTTCGGACAGCTACTACGAGCAGTACTTC
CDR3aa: CASSSDSYYEQYF

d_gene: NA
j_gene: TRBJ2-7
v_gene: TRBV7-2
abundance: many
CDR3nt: TGTGCCAGCAGCTCCCCGGGACACACTTACGAGCAGTACTTC
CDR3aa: CASSSPGHTYEQYF

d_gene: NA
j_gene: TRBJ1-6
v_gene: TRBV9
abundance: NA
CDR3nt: TGTGCCAGCAGCGTAACCCACTCCCCTACCCGTAATTCACCCCTCCACTTT
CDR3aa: CASSVTHSPTRNSPLHF

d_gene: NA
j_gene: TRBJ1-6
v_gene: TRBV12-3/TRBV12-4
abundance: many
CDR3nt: TGTGCCAGCAGTTTCAGGGGCGATTATTCACCCCTCCACTTT
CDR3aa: CASSFRGDYSPLHF

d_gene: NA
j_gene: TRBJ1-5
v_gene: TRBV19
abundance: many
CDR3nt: TGTGCCACCTCCCGCAGAGGCACACATCAGCCCCAGCATTTT
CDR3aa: CATSRRGTHQPQHF

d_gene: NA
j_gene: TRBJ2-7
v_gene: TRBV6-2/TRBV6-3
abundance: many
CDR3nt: TGTGCCAGCAGTCAAGGGACTCTCCCTGGGTCCGAGCAGTACTTC
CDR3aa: CASSQGTLPGSEQYF

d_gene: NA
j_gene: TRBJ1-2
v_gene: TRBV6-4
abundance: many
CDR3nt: TGTGCCAGCAGTGGATGGGGACCCCCTAACTATGGCTACACCTTC
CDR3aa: CASSGWGPPNYGYTF

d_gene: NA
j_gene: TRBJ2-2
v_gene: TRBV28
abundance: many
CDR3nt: TGTGCCAGTAGTTCTGACAGATTCACCGGGGAGCTGTTTTTT
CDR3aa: CASSSDRFTGELFF

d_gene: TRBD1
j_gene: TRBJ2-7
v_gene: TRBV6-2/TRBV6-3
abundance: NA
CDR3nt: TGTGCCAGCAACAGGGGGAACCACGAGCAGTACTTC
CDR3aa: CASNRGNHEQYF

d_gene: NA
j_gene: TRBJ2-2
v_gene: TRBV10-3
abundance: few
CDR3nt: TGTGCCATCAGTGACGTCGTTGGGGGCGACACCGGGGAGCTGTTTTTT
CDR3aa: CAISDVVGGDTGELFF

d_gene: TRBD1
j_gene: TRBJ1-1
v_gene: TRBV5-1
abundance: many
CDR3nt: TGTGCCAGCTCATGGACAGGGGACACTGAAGCTTTCTTT
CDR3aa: CASSWTGDTEAFF

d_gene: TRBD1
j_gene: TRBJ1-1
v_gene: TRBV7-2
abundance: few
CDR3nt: TGTGCCAGCAGCACACATGGGACAGGGGATCGGGGAGCTTTCTTT
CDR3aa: CASSTHGTGDRGAFF

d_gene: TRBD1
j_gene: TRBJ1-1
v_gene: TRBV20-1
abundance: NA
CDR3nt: TGCAGTGCTAGAGGTCCCGGGACAGGGGGTAATATCGGCACTGAAGCTTTCTTT
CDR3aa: CSARGPGTGGNIGTEAFF

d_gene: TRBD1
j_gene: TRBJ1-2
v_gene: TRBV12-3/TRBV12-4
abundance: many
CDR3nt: TGTGCCAGCAGTTTACGTTATCTCAGGGGGCAACAGGGCTACACCTTC
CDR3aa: CASSLRYLRGQQGYTF

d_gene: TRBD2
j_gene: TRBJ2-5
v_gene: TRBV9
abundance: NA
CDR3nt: TGTGCCAGCAGCGTAGGACTAGCGGGGCCAACGAGAGAGACCCAGTACTTC
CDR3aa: CASSVGLAGPTRETQYF

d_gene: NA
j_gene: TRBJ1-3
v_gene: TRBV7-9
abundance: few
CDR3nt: TGTGCCAGCAGCCCCCGGGTACCATCTGGAAACACCATATATTTT
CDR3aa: CASSPRVPSGNTIYF

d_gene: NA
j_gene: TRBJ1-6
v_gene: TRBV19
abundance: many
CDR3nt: TGTGCCAGTAGTATTGATGGCTCCTATAATTCACCCCTCCACTTT
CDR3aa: CASSIDGSYNSPLHF

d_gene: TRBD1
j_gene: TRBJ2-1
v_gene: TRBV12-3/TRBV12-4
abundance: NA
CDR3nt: TGTGCCAGCAGTAGGACAGGGGTAGTCGATGAGCAGTTCTTC
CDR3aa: CASSRTGVVDEQFF

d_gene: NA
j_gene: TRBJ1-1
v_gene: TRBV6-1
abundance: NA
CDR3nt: TGTGCCAGCAGCAAAACAATGAACACTGAAGCTTTCTTT
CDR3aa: CASSKTMNTEAFF

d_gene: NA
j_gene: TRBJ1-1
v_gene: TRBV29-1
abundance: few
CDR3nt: TGCAGCGTTGTTAGCCTTGGGGCCACTGAAGCTTTCTTT
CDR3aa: CSVVSLGATEAFF

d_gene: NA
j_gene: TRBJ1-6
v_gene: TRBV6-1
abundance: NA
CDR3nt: TGTGCCGTCAGCGGGGGAACCTATAATTCACCCCTCCACTTT
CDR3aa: CAVSGGTYNSPLHF

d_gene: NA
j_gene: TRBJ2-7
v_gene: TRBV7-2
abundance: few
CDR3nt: TGTGCCAGCAGCAACCCCGTAACAGGGACCTACGAGCAGTACTTC
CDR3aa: CASSNPVTGTYEQYF

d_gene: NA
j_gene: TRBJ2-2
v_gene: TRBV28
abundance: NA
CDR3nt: TGTGCCAGCAGTCCCCCCAGGGGCATTTACACCGGGGAGCTGTTTTTT
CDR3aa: CASSPPRGIYTGELFF

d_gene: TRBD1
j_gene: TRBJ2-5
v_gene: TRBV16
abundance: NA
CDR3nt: TGTGCCAGCAGTCACAGGGGAGAACAGACCCAGTACTTC
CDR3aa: CASSHRGEQTQYF

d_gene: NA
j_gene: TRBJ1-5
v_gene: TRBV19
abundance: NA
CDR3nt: TGTGCCAGTAGTATAGAGGTCTATAGCAATCAGCCCCAGCATTTT
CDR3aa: CASSIEVYSNQPQHF

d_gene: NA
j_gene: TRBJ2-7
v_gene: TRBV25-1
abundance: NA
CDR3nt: TGTGCCAGCAGTGAATTTCCCACGATAGTTGGCGAGCAGTACTTC
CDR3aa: CASSEFPTIVGEQYF

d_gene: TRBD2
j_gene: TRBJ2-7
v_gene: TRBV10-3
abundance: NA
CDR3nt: TGTGCCATCAGCGGACTAGCGGGAACCTACGAGCAGTACTTC
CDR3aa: CAISGLAGTYEQYF

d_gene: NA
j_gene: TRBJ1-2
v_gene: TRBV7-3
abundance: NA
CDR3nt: TGTGCCAGCCGGCCGGGGTTTAACGATGGCTACACCTTC
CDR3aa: CASRPGFNDGYTF

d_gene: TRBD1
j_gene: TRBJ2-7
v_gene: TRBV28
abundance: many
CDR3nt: TGTGCCAGCTTACGACAGGGAATCAACGAGCAGTACTTC
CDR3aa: CASLRQGINEQYF

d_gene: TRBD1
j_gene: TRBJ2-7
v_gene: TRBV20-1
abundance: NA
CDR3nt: TGCAGTGCTTTCACCGGGACAGGGGGCTCCTACGAGCAGTACTTC
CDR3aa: CSAFTGTGGSYEQYF

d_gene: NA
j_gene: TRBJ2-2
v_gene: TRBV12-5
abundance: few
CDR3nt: TGTGCTAGTGCCCTGGGGGGCACCGGGGAGCTGTTTTTT
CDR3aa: CASALGGTGELFF

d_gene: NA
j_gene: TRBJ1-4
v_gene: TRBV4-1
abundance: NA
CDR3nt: TGCGCCAGCAGCCAAGGACAGGCTTGGGGTGAAAAACTGTTTTTT
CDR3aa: CASSQGQAWGEKLFF

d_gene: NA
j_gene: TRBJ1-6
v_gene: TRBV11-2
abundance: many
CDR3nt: TGTGCCAGCAGCCCGGAGGGAACTTCACCCCTCCACTTT
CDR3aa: CASSPEGTSPLHF

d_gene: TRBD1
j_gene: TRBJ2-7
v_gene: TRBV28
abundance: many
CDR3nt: TGTGCCAGCAGTTTACAGGGGGTCTCGGACGAGCAGTACTTC
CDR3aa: CASSLQGVSDEQYF

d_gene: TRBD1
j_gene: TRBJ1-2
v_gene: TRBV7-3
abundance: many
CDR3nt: TGTGCCAGCAGCTTACCAGGGGGGACCTATGGCTACACCTTC
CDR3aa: CASSLPGGTYGYTF

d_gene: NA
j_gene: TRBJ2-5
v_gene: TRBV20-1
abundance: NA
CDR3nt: TGCAGTGCTCTACTCAAGGAGACCCAGTACTTC
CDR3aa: CSALLKETQYF